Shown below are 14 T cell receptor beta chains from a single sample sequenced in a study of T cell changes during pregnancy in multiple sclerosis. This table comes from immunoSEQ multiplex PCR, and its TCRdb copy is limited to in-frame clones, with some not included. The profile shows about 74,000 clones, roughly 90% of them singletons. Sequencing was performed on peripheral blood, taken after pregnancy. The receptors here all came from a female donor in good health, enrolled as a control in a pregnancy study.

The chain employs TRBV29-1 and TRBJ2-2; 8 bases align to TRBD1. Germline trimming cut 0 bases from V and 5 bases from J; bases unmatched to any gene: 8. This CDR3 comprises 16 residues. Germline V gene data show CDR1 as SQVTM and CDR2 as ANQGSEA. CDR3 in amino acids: CSVEERETGVTGELFF. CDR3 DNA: TGCAGCGTTGAAGAGAGGGAGACAGGGGTGACCGGGGAGCTGTTTTTT.

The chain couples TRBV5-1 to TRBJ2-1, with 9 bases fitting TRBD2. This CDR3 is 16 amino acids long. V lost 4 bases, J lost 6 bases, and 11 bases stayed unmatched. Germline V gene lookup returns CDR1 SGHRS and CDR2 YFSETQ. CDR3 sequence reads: CASSKNSGGPTNEQFF. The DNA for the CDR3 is TGCGCCAGCAGCAAAAATAGCGGGGGACCCACCAATGAGCAGTTCTTC.

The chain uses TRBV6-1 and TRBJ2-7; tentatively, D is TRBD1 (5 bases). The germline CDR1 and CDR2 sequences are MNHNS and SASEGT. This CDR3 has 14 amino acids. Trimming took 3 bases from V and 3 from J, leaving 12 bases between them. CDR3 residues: CASSETALLYEQYF. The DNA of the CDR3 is TGTGCCAGCAGTGAGACAGCTCTTCTCTACGAGCAGTACTTC.

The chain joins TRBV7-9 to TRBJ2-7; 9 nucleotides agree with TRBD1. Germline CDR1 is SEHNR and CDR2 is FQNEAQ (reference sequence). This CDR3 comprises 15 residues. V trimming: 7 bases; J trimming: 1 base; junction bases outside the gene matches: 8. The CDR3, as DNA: TGTGCCAGCACCAACCCAGGACAGGGGTCCTACGAGCAGTACTTC. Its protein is CASTNPGQGSYEQYF. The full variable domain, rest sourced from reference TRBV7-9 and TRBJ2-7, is DTGVSQNPRHKITKRGQNVTFRCDPISEHNRLYWYRQTLGQGPEFLTYFQNEAQLEKSRLLSDRFSAERPKGSFSTLEIQRTEQGDSAMYLCASTNPGQGSYEQYFGPGTRLTVT.

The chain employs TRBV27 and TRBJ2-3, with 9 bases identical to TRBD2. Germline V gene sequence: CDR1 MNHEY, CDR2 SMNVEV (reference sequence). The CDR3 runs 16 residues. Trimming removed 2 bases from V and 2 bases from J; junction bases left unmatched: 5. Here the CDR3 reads CASSLDAGGPTDTQYF. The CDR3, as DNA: TGTGCCAGCAGTTTAGACGCGGGGGGGCCCACAGATACGCAGTATTTT.

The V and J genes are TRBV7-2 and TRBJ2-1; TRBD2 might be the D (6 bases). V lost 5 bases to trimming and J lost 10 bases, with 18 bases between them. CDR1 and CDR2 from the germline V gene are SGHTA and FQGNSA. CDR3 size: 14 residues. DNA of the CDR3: TGTGCCAGCAGCCGGACTAAGGGCGAATCGGAGCAGTTCTTC. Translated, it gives CASSRTKGESEQFF. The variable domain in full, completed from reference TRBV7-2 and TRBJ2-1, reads GAGVSQSPSNKVTEKGKDVELRCDPISGHTALYWYRQSLGQGLEFLIYFQGNSAPDKSGLPSDRFSAERTGGSVSTLTIQRTQQEDSAVYLCASSRTKGESEQFFGPGTRLTVL.

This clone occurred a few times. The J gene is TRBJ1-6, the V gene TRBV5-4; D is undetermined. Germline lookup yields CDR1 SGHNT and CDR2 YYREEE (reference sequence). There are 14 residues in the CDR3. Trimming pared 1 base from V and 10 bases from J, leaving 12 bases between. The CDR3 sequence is CASSLLAGSSPLHF. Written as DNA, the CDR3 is TGTGCCAGCAGCTTGTTAGCGGGAAGCTCACCCCTCCACTTT.

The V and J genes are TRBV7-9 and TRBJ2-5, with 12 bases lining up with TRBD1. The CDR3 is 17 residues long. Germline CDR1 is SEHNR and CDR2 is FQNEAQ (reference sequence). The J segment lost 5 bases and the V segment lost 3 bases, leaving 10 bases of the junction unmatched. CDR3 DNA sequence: TGTGCCAGCAGCTTTCCCCGGGACAGGGGGCCCCGGGAGACCCAGTACTTC. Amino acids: CASSFPRDRGPRETQYF. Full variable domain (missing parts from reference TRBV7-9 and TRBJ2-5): DTGVSQNPRHKITKRGQNVTFRCDPISEHNRLYWYRQTLGQGPEFLTYFQNEAQLEKSRLLSDRFSAERPKGSFSTLEIQRTEQGDSAMYLCASSFPRDRGPRETQYFGPGTRLLVL.

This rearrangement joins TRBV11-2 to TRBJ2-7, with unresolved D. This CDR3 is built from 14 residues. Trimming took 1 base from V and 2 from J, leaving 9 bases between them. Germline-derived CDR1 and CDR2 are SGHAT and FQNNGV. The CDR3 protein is CASSLVPQTYEQYF. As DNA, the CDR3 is TGTGCCAGCAGCTTAGTTCCACAGACCTACGAGCAGTACTTC.

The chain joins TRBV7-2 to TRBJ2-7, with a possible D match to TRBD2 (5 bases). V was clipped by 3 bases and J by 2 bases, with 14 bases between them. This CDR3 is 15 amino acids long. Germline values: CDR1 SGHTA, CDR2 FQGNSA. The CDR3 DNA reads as TGTGCCAGCAGCTTGGCAGTAGGAGGCCCCTACGAGCAGTACTTC. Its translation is CASSLAVGGPYEQYF. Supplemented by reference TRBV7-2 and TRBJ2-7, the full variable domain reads GAGVSQSPSNKVTEKGKDVELRCDPISGHTALYWYRQSLGQGLEFLIYFQGNSAPDKSGLPSDRFSAERTGGSVSTLTIQRTQQEDSAVYLCASSLAVGGPYEQYFGPGTRLTVT.

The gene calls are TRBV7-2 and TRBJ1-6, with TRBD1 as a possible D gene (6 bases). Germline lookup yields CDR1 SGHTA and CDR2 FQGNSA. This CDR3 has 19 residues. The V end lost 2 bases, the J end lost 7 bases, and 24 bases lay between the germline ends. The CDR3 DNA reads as TGTGCCAGCAGCTTAAGGGCCCCAGGGGCCTTGTTTAGGAATTCACCCCTCCACTTT. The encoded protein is CASSLRAPGALFRNSPLHF.

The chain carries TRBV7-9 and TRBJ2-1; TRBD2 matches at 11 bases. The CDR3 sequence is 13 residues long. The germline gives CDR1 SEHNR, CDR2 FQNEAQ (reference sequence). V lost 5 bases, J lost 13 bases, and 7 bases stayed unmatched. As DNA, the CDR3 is TGTGCCAGCAGCACCTTGACTAGCGGGGATCAGTTCTTC. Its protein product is CASSTLTSGDQFF.

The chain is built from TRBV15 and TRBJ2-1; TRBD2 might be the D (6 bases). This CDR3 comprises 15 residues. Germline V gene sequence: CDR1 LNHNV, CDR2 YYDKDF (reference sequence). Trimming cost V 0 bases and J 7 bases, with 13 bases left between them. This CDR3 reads CATSRDRGLLNEQFF. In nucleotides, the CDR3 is TGTGCCACCAGCAGAGATCGGGGACTGTTAAATGAGCAGTTCTTC.

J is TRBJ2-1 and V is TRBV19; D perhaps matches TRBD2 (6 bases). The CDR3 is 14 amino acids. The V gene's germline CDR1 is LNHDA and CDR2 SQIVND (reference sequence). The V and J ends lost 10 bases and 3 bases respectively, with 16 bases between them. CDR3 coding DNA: TGTGCCATCCCCGGCGGCGGGGACTACAATGAGCAGTTCTTC. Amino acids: CAIPGGGDYNEQFF.